This TCR beta chain derives from a study of response to subunit inactivated influenza vaccine. Study-wide results and limits: Every seasonal influenza vaccination brings in few new T cells, the authors suggested.

TCRdb processed the RT-PCR reads anew with MiXCR; each CDR3 protein has one entry. The table lists a few hundred thousand distinct CDR3 sequences, 9% to 15% of them singletons. The sample holds a few counts of this clonotype. What it binds is not known. CDR3 length: 17 residues. V lost 4 bases to trimming and J lost 0 bases; unmatched junction nucleotides: 4. Germline CDR1 reads SGHRS; CDR2 reads YFSETQ. The chain joins TRBV5-1 to TRBJ2-5; 15 nucleotides line up with TRBD2. Sequenced here: non-naive T cells sorted from PBMCs, sampled roughly 15 days before vaccination. This sequence was found in a man aged 50 to 60 who received an inactivated influenza vaccine. CDR3 DNA: TGCGCCAGCAGCCGGACTAGCGGGGGGGAGTACCAAGAGACCCAGTACTTC. Its protein is CASSRTSGGEYQETQYF.